The rows below give T cell receptor beta chains drawn from one sample of a study of shared clonotypes between healthy human individuals. Clones were sequenced by immunoSEQ multiplex PCR, and TCRdb holds only the in-frame ones, with some missing. The sample has approximately 2.1 million clones, 93% seen once. Input material: naive CD4+ T cells from PBMCs. These receptors were taken from a young man in good health. Some clones in this sample may be carry-over from other donors' samples. Both conserved end residues are part of each CDR3. Fields, in order: V gene, D gene, clone size, J gene, CDR3 DNA, CDR3 protein. A D gene is named only where the DNA matches it firmly. Where a row states a size, it is once, few, many or the class of an expanded clone; other rows omit it.

>TRBV5-1|TRBD1|-|TRBJ1-3
TGCGCCAGCAGCTTGGCGGGACAGAACTCTGGAAACACCATATATTTT
CASSLAGQNSGNTIYF
>TRBV27|-|once|TRBJ2-7
TGTGCCAGCAGACTCCAAGGGGGAGTCCACGAGCAGTACTTC
CASRLQGGVHEQYF
>TRBV28|-|-|TRBJ2-1
TGTGCCAGCAGTACAGGGAGGAGGGGGCAGTTCTTC
CASSTGRRGQFF
>TRBV5-1|TRBD1|once|TRBJ2-1
TGCGCCAGCAGCCAGGGACAGGGGGTTGCGGATGAGCAGTTCTTC
CASSQGQGVADEQFF
>TRBV6-4|-|once|TRBJ1-5
TGTGCCAGCAGTTTAGTCAAAGATCAGCCCCAGCATTTT
CASSLVKDQPQHF
>TRBV5-1|-|-|TRBJ2-7
TGCGCCAGCAGCCGTGGGGGGGCCTCCTACGAGCAGTACTTC
CASSRGGASYEQYF
>TRBV5-1|TRBD2|-|TRBJ2-1
TGCGCCAGCAGCCCCGGGACTAGCGGGACTCTGGGTTACAATGAGCAGTTCTTC
CASSPGTSGTLGYNEQFF
>TRBV7-2|TRBD2|-|TRBJ2-1
TGTGCCAGCAGCTTACTAGCGGGAGTCCTTGAGCAGTTCTTC
CASSLLAGVLEQFF
>TRBV28|TRBD2|-|TRBJ2-3
TGTGCCAGCAGTCCCCCGGGGAGGGAGACAGATACGCAGTATTTT
CASSPPGRETDTQYF
>TRBV11-2|-|-|TRBJ2-1
TGTGCCAGCAGCCCCTTCCGGGACACTGAGACGTTCTTC
CASSPFRDTETFF
>TRBV28|TRBD1|-|TRBJ2-7
TGTGCCAGCAGTCCCTATTTGGGACAGGGGTACGAGCAGTACTTC
CASSPYLGQGYEQYF
>TRBV10-2|-|-|TRBJ1-3
TGCGCCAGCAGGCCGTCGAGGGCGGGAAACACCATATATTTT
CASRPSRAGNTIYF
>TRBV28|TRBD1|-|TRBJ2-5
TGTGCAACGGGGACAGAAGAGACCCAGTACTTC
CATGTEETQYF
>TRBV7-2|-|once|TRBJ1-1
TGTGCCAGCAGCTCCACTTCCTACACTGAAGCTTTCTTT
CASSSTSYTEAFF
>TRBV7-3|-|-|TRBJ2-2
TGTGCCAGCAGCCCCTCCGGGACTAACACCGGGGAGCTGTTTTTT
CASSPSGTNTGELFF
>TRBV6-6|TRBD1|-|TRBJ2-1
TGTGCCAGCAGCTCCCACAGGGGTCAGTACAATGAGCAGTTCTTC
CASSSHRGQYNEQFF
>TRBV28|TRBD1|-|TRBJ2-4
TGTGCCAGCAGCAGATCGAGGACAGGAACCCTCAGGGAGGCCAAAAACATTCAGTACTTC
CASSRSRTGTLREAKNIQYF
>TRBV2|-|-|TRBJ1-2
TGTGCCAGCAGTGAAGGGGGCGCAGGGTCAAGTTCAGACTATGGCTACACCTTC
CASSEGGAGSSSDYGYTF
>TRBV29-1|-|-|TRBJ1-2
TGCAGCGTTGAACAGAACTATGGCTACACCTTC
CSVEQNYGYTF
>TRBV5-1|-|-|TRBJ2-7
TGCGCCAGCAGCTTTACGGGGGTCCACTACGAGCAGTACTTC
CASSFTGVHYEQYF
>TRBV6-1|TRBD2|-|TRBJ2-3
TGTGCCAGCAGTAGGACTAGCGGCACAGATACGCAGTATTTT
CASSRTSGTDTQYF
>TRBV7-2|TRBD1|-|TRBJ1-5
TGTGCCAGCAGCCAAGGACAGGGGGCCATCAATCAGCCCCAGCATTTT
CASSQGQGAINQPQHF
>TRBV14|-|-|TRBJ2-3
TGTGCCAGCAGTCAGGTAGCCCTCACAGATACGCAGTATTTT
CASSQVALTDTQYF
>TRBV4-1|TRBD1|-|TRBJ1-2
TGCGCCAGCAGCCAAACAGCAGGGGGCGAAGGCTACACCTTC
CASSQTAGGEGYTF
>TRBV19|-|-|TRBJ2-5
TGTGCCAGTAGTCCCCGGACTGGAGGAACCCAGTACTTC
CASSPRTGGTQYF
>TRBV7-8|TRBD1|-|TRBJ2-7
TGTGCCAGCAGCCGGCGGGACAGGGCGATCCTCGAGCAGTACTTC
CASSRRDRAILEQYF
>TRBV4-3|-|-|TRBJ2-1
TGCGCCAGCAGCCAAGAGCCTTTCTACAATGAGCAGTTCTTC
CASSQEPFYNEQFF
>TRBV5-8|-|-|TRBJ1-2
TGTGCCAGCAGCTCCCGGGACACGAGGGCCTATGGCTACACCTTC
CASSSRDTRAYGYTF
>TRBV5-6|-|-|TRBJ2-4
TGTGCCAGCAGCTTGTGGGGGGATAGTGCCAAAAACATTCAGTACTTC
CASSLWGDSAKNIQYF
>TRBV5-4|TRBD2|-|TRBJ2-7
TGTGCCAGCAGCTCGGGCAGGGCGGGAGCGGCGTACTACGAGCAGTACTTC
CASSSGRAGAAYYEQYF
>TRBV28|TRBD1|-|TRBJ1-2
TGTGCCAGCAGTCCAATCCATCCGGGACAGAAGCCCTATGGCTACACCTTC
CASSPIHPGQKPYGYTF
>TRBV7-2|-|few|TRBJ1-3
TGTGCCAGCAGCGCTAACTATAAGAACACCATATATTTT
CASSANYKNTIYF
>TRBV11-2|TRBD2|-|TRBJ2-1
TGTGCCAGCAGCTTCGGGACTAGCGGGAGGTTGGATGAGCAGTTCTTC
CASSFGTSGRLDEQFF
>TRBV5-8|TRBD1|-|TRBJ2-7
TGTGCCAGCAGCTTTGGACGGGACAGGGGTTACGAGCAGTACTTC
CASSFGRDRGYEQYF
>TRBV19|TRBD2|-|TRBJ2-5
TGTGCCAGTAGTATAAGGCTAGCGGAGGAGACCCAGTACTTC
CASSIRLAEETQYF
>TRBV28|-|-|TRBJ1-5
TGTGCCAGCAGTCCCGGTTCACTGGAATGGGCAACGCATTTT
CASSPGSLEWATHF
>TRBV28|-|-|TRBJ1-5
TGTGCCAGCAGAAGAGGGATTAATCAGCCCCAGCATTTT
CASRRGINQPQHF
>TRBV11-2|-|-|TRBJ2-2
TGTGCCAGCAACCTGGGGGGACCGAGAACCGGGGAGCTGTTTTTT
CASNLGGPRTGELFF